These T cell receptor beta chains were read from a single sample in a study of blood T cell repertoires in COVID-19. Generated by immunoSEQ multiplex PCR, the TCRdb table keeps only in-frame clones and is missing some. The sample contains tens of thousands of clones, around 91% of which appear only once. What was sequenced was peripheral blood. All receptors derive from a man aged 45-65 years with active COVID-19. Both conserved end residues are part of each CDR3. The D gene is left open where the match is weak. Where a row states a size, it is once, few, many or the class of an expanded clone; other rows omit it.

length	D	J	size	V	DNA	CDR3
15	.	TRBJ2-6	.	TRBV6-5	TGTGCCAGCGCACTGACCGGGACAGGGGCCAACGTCCTGACTTTC	CASALTGTGANVLTF
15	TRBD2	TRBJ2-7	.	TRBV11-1	TGTGCCAGCAGCTTAGAGCGGGGAACGATCTACGAGCAGTACTTC	CASSLERGTIYEQYF
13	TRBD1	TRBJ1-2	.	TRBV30	TGTGCCTGGAGTGGGACAGGGCTTAATGGCTACACCTTC	CAWSGTGLNGYTF
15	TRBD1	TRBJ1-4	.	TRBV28	TGTGCCAGCAGATCCCGACAGGGAACTAATGAAAAACTGTTTTTT	CASRSRQGTNEKLFF
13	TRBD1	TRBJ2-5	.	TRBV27	TGTGCCAGCAGTCTGGACAGGGAAAAGACCCAGTACTTC	CASSLDREKTQYF
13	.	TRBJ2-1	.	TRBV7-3	TGTGCCAGCAGCTCCGGAGTGGGCAATGAGCAGTTCTTC	CASSSGVGNEQFF
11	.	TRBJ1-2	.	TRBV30	TGTGCCTGGAGCCCCGTAGTGGGCTACACCTTC	CAWSPVVGYTF
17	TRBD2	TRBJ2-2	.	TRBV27	TGTGCCAGCAGTTTTAGAGCGGGAGCTGAATATTCCGGGGAGCTGTTTTTT	CASSFRAGAEYSGELFF
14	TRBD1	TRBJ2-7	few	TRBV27	TGTGCCAGCAGTTACAGGGGGCCCGCGGACGAGCAGTACTTC	CASSYRGPADEQYF
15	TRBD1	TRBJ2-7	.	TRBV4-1	TGCGCCAGCAGCCAACCCAGGACAGGGAATTACGAGCAGTACTTC	CASSQPRTGNYEQYF
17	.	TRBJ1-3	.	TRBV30	TGTGCCTGGAGCGAACAGGGCGCGGGGGTAGGAGGAAACACCATATATTTT	CAWSEQGAGVGGNTIYF
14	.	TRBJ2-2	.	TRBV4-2	TGTGCCAGCAGCCAAGAGCCGGGAACCGGGGAGCTGTTTTTT	CASSQEPGTGELFF
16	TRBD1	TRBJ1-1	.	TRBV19	TGTGCCACCAAGACCCGAGGGGCACAGGGGACGACTGAAGCTTTCTTT	CATKTRGAQGTTEAFF
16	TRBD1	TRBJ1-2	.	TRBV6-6	TGTGCCAGCAGTGCGACAGGGGCTCAACATAACTATGGCTACACCTTC	CASSATGAQHNYGYTF
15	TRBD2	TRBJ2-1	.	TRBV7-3	TGTGCCAGCAGCGCGGGAGGGGGTTGGCTCAATGAGCAGTTCTTC	CASSAGGGWLNEQFF
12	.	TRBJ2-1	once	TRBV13	TGTGCCAGCAGCTCCGTTAGTGGTGAGCAGTTCTTC	CASSSVSGEQFF
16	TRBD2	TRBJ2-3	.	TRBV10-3	TGTGCCATCAGCGCGGGACTAGCGGGGTTCACAGATACGCAGTATTTT	CAISAGLAGFTDTQYF
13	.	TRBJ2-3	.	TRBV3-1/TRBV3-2	TGTGCCAGCAGCCCCGGTCGCGTGGATACGCAGTATTTT	CASSPGRVDTQYF
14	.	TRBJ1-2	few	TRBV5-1	TGCGCCAGCTCCCGGGAGGGAGAGCGGGGTGGCTACACCTTC	CASSREGERGGYTF
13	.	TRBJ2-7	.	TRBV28	TGTGCCAGCAGTTTAGGAGGGCGGGCCGAGCAGTACTTC	CASSLGGRAEQYF
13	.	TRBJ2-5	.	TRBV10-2	TGCGCCAGAAGCCGCGGGCGCCAAGAGACCCAGTACTTC	CARSRGRQETQYF
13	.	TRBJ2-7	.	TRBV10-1	TGCGCCAGCAGTGAGTCGGGAGGATACGAGCAGTACTTC	CASSESGGYEQYF
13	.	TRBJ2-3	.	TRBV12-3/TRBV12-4	TGTGCCAGCAGACCAGAGGCCCCCGATACGCAGTATTTT	CASRPEAPDTQYF
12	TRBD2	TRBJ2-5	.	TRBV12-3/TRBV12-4	TGTGCCAGCAGTTTCGACGGGAGGGCGGGGTACTTC	CASSFDGRAGYF
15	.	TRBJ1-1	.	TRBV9	TGTGCCAGCAGCGTTGGGGCGGAACCTGGGACTGAAGCTTTCTTT	CASSVGAEPGTEAFF
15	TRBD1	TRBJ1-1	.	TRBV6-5	TGTGCCAGCAGTTACGGGGACAGGGTTGGTACTGAAGCTTTCTTT	CASSYGDRVGTEAFF
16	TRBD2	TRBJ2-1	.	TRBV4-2	TGTGCCAGCAGGCCACTAGCGGGAGCTTCGGGCGATGAGCAGTTCTTC	CASRPLAGASGDEQFF
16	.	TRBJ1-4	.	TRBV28	TGTGCCAGCAGTTTAGGTGCCCGGGGGACTAATGAAAAACTGTTTTTT	CASSLGARGTNEKLFF
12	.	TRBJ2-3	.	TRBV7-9	TGTGCCAGCAGCTTAAGTCACACCTCGCAGTATTTT	CASSLSHTSQYF
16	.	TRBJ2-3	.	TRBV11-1	TGTGCCAGCAGCGATGGGGGCGGGAGCGGAAAAGATACGCAGTATTTT	CASSDGGGSGKDTQYF
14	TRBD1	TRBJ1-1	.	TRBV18	TGTGCCAGCTCATCCCGGGACAGGGCGACTGAAGCTTTCTTT	CASSSRDRATEAFF
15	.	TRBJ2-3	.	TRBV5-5	TGTGCCAGCAGCCCTGTAAGGACAGACACAGATACGCAGTATTTT	CASSPVRTDTDTQYF
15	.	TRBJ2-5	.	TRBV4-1	TGCGCCAGCAGCCAATCTCGGGGTGTCCAAGAGACCCAGTACTTC	CASSQSRGVQETQYF
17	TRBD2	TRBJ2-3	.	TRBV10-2	TGCGCCAGCAGCGACTGGACTAGCGGGAGTGGTGTAGATACGCAGTATTTT	CASSDWTSGSGVDTQYF
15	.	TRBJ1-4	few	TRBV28	TGTGCCAGCACTTCGGTCTCCCGGGGTTACGAAAAACTGTTTTTT	CASTSVSRGYEKLFF
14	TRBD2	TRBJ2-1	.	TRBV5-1	TGCGCCAGCAGCATGCGGAGCGGGAATAGTGAGCAGTTCTTC	CASSMRSGNSEQFF
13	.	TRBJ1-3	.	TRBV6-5	TGTGCCAGCAGAATTGAGGCTGGAAACACCATATATTTT	CASRIEAGNTIYF
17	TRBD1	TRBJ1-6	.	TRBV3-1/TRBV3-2	TGTGCCAGCAGTCAAAGCGGGACAGGGGTCTATAATTCACCCCTCCACTTT	CASSQSGTGVYNSPLHF
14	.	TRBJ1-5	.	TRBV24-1	TGTGCCACCAGTGATGGAGGGGACAATCAGCCCCAGCATTTT	CATSDGGDNQPQHF
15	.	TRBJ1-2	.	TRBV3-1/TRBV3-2	TGTGCCAGCAGCCAAGGTGCAGGGGAAGCTGGGGGCTACACCTTC	CASSQGAGEAGGYTF
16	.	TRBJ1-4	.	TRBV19	TGTGCCAGTAGTATTTACTTCGGGGAGATCGGTGAAAAACTGTTTTTT	CASSIYFGEIGEKLFF
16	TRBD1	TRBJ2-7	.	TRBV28	TGTGCCAGCAGCACTAGGGGACAGGGGAATCCCTACGAGCAGTACTTC	CASSTRGQGNPYEQYF
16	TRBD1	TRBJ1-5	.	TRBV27	TGTGCCAGCAGTTTGTTCGGGACAGGGTGGGATCAGCCCCAGCATTTT	CASSLFGTGWDQPQHF
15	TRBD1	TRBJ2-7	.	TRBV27	TGTGCCAGCAGTTTGGCCGGGACAGCTACCTACGAGCAGTACTTC	CASSLAGTATYEQYF
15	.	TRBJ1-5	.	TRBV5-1	TGCGCCAGCAGCTTGCAGGGGACCTCAGGTCAGCCCCAGCATTTT	CASSLQGTSGQPQHF